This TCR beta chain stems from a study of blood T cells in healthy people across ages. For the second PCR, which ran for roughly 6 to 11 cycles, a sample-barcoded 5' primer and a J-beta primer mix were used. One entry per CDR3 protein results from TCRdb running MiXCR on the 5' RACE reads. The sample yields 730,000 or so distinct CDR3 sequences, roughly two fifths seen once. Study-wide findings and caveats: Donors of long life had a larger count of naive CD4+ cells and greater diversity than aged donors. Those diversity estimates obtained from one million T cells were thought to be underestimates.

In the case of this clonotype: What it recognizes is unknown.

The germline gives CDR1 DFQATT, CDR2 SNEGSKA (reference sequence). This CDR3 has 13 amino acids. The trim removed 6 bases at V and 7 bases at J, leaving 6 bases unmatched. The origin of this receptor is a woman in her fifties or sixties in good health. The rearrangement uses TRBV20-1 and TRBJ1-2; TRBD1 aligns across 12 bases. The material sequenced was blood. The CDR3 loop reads CSARGQGAFGYTF. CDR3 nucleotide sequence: TGCAGTGCGCGGGGACAGGGGGCCTTTGGCTACACCTTC.